This TCR beta chain was recorded in a study of response to subunit inactivated influenza vaccine. Study-wide results and limits: Each seasonal influenza vaccination, the authors suggested, recruits few new T cells.

J was trimmed by 7 bases and V by 1 base; bases with no gene match: 14. The CDR3 contains 18 residues. CDR1 and CDR2 (germline): MGHDK, SYGVNS. TCRdb re-analysed the RT-PCR reads in MiXCR, keeping a single row per CDR3 protein. The sample gives roughly 760,000 distinct CDR3 sequences, about 20% of which show up once; 10% to 13% is in the top ten. Regarding this clonotype: Its antigen is not known.

This clonotype was sampled from a man in his forties or fifties who received an inactivated influenza vaccine. Sequenced material: PBMCs from blood, taken 4 to 6 days after vaccination. The V and J genes are TRBV25-1 and TRBJ2-3, with 10 bases identical to TRBD2. CDR3 nucleotides: TGTGCCAGCAGTGAATTTTTAGCGGGGGGCCTTAGAGGGAATACGCAGTATTTT. It is translated as CASSEFLAGGLRGNTQYF.